Detailed here is one T cell receptor (beta chain). This record comes from a study of blood T cell repertoires in COVID-19. Study in general: Some COVID-19 samples were acute and others convalescent; all came from the United States, Italy and Spain.

Sequenced by immunoSEQ multiplex PCR; TCRdb stores in-frame clones only, minus some. The sample comprises a few hundred thousand clones, 65% to 90% of which are singletons, and 3.5% to 5.5% rests with the top ten. The V gene lost 4 bases and the J gene lost 7 bases, with 24 bases spanning the gap. This CDR3 has 17 residues. Germline CDR1 is MNHEY and CDR2 is SMNVEV (reference sequence). The source of this sequence is a young woman who had been exposed to COVID-19. The sequenced material came from PBMCs or T cells enriched from blood (not recorded which). The chain has TRBV27 and TRBJ2-3; possibly TRBD1 for D (6 bases). As DNA, the CDR3 is TGTGCCAGCAGTTCGACCTCCAGGGGACGCAGATCTAATACGCAGTATTTT. Translated, it gives CASSSTSRGRRSNTQYF.